The present entry profiles one T cell receptor beta chain with its context. Antigen: not known. This record belongs to a study of beta chain features in type 1 diabetes. The single heparinised draw taken from each donor contained around 100 mL of blood on average. V lost 5 bases and J 4 bases, leaving 19 bases between the germline ends. Looked up from germline, CDR1 is LNHDA and CDR2 is SQIVND (reference sequence). This CDR3 contains 16 residues. Broader study findings: Using cDNA template may skew counts toward highly expressing activated cells. In all four CD4+ subsets, TCRB CDR3 length was significantly, moderately reduced in type 1 diabetes.

Every isolated RNA sample was fully reverse transcribed, so sequencing captured expressed TCRB transcripts. Here immunoSEQ multiplex PCR was the method, and the copy in TCRdb shows in-frame clones only, minus some. The sample contains 250,000 to 300,000 clones, less than 30% of which appear only once. This receptor was identified in a woman aged 25-40 years with type 1 diabetes. This chain links TRBV19 with TRBJ2-3, with TRBD2 as a possible D gene (6 bases). What was sequenced was naive CD4+ T cells from blood. The CDR3 sequence is CASSATEGRMADTQYF. CDR3 coding DNA: TGTGCCAGTAGTGCAACAGAGGGGAGGATGGCAGATACGCAGTATTTT.